A selection of T cell receptor beta chains follows, all from one sample in a study of long-term antiretroviral therapy in people with HIV. The repertoire was sequenced with immunoSEQ multiplex PCR; TCRdb's copy has only in-frame clones and lacks some. Of some 30,000 clones listed, around 90% are singletons. Sequenced material: unsorted PBMCs, taken 1.8 years after starting antiretroviral therapy. Receptors originate from a young woman with HIV. CDR3s include the opening cysteine and the closing phenylalanine or tryptophan. D genes are given only for firm matches.

d_call	v_call	j_call	cdr3_aa
.	TRBV6-1	TRBJ1-3	CASSESADSGNTIYF
TRBD1	TRBV19	TRBJ1-4	CASSLPRTGTNEKLFF
.	TRBV28	TRBJ2-7	CASINAGAFYEQYF
TRBD1	TRBV7-2	TRBJ2-3	CASSPRWTGLTDTQYF
.	TRBV9	TRBJ1-2	CASSVSRTVVGYGYTF
TRBD1	TRBV6-4	TRBJ2-2	CASGGQGSTGELFF
TRBD2	TRBV9	TRBJ2-7	CASSVAGDYEQYF
TRBD2	TRBV4-3	TRBJ2-2	CGTDRTSGRGTGELFF
TRBD2	TRBV5-1	TRBJ2-1	CASSVSGDNEQFF
.	TRBV4-3	TRBJ2-7	CASSQEGRGGYEQYF
.	TRBV15	TRBJ2-7	CATSSGRLTSSYEQYF
TRBD2	TRBV4-2	TRBJ2-3	CASSQVQLAGEPDTQYF
.	TRBV7-8	TRBJ1-2	CASSPPGWNGYTF
.	TRBV6-4	TRBJ2-1	CASSDRDYNEQFF
.	TRBV7-2	TRBJ1-1	CASSLGGTMNTEAFF
TRBD1	TRBV6-6	TRBJ1-4	CASRPPGQHNEKLFF
TRBD1	TRBV4-3	TRBJ2-7	CASSPGQGAYEQYF
TRBD1	TRBV28	TRBJ1-1	CAGRTGNTEAFF
.	TRBV2	TRBJ1-6	CASSPTGVYRGSPLHF
.	TRBV28	TRBJ2-1	CASIQGGTTYNEQFF
TRBD2	TRBV5-1	TRBJ2-1	CASSLATLAGDPNEQFF
.	TRBV2	TRBJ1-1	CASSRGQNTEAFF
.	TRBV27	TRBJ2-7	CASSQGGRWGHPYEQYF
.	TRBV5-1	TRBJ2-5	CASSLAPHVSGLETQYF
TRBD1	TRBV10-2	TRBJ1-1	CASSELGGASWDTEAFF
.	TRBV23-1	TRBJ2-1	CASSQFRGSSYNEQFF
.	TRBV6-6	TRBJ2-1	CASSLPRDGVEQFF
TRBD1	TRBV28	TRBJ1-5	CASSWSPGGNQPQHF
.	TRBV19	TRBJ1-1	CASIQSGGSNTEAFF
.	TRBV6-6	TRBJ2-7	CASTAGGRRVSYEQYF
.	TRBV4-1	TRBJ1-3	CASSQVPAGNTIYF
.	TRBV5-5	TRBJ2-7	CASSHQYEQYF
.	TRBV4-3	TRBJ2-5	CASSLAPGETQYF
TRBD1	TRBV27	TRBJ1-3	CASSAGTGVGNTIYF
.	TRBV5-6	TRBJ2-7	CASSWFGRGYEQYF
TRBD1	TRBV5-4	TRBJ1-5	CASSRQGTQPQHF